This T cell receptor (beta chain) derives from a study of blood T cell repertoires in COVID-19. As processed by the authors: The assay estimated nucleated cells by amplifying reference gene primers. TCRdb keeps only in-frame clones here, not all; method: immunoSEQ multiplex PCR. V, J and clone size were drawn from that table, and D and trimming were deduced from the DNA. Of roughly 120,000 clones listed, under 95% are singletons. Germline V gene sequence: CDR1 SNHLY, CDR2 FYNNEI. The CDR3 runs 15 residues. Trimming left V 4 bases short and J 6 bases short, with 19 bases between. The material sequenced was peripheral blood. This sequence joins TRBV2 and TRBJ2-7, with TRBD2 as a possible D gene (6 bases). The sequence came from a man in his fifties or sixties with COVID-19, enrolled during active disease. This CDR3 reads CASSGLDGRFGEQYF. CDR3 sequence (DNA): TGTGCCAGCAGTGGACTGGACGGGAGATTCGGCGAGCAGTACTTC.